The 22 T cell receptor beta chains listed next were all sequenced from one sample in a study of blood T cell repertoires in COVID-19. The repertoire was sequenced with immunoSEQ multiplex PCR; TCRdb's copy has only in-frame clones and lacks some. The table lists about 140,000 clones, roughly 80% of them singletons, with roughly 1.7% in the top ten. Sequenced material: PBMCs or T cells enriched from blood (not recorded which). The receptors were gathered from a woman between 18 and 29 years old who had been exposed to COVID-19.

The V and J genes are TRBV18 and TRBJ2-3; D might be TRBD1 (6 bases). Germline V gene sequence: CDR1 KGHSH, CDR2 LQKENI. The germline V and J ends were trimmed by 5 bases and 5 bases, with 11 bases remaining between them. This CDR3 is 13 amino acids long. The CDR3 spells CASSSTGIDTQYF. CDR3 nucleotide sequence: TGTGCCAGCTCATCCACAGGGATAGATACGCAGTATTTT. The whole variable domain, filled in from reference TRBV18 and TRBJ2-3, reads NAGVMQNPRHLVRRRGQEARLRCSPMKGHSHVYWYRQLPEEGLKFMVYLQKENIIDESGMPKERFSAEFPKEGPSILRIQQVVRGDSAAYFCASSSTGIDTQYFGPGTRLTVL.

This rearrangement joins TRBV3-1 (or the pseudogene TRBV3-2) to TRBJ2-1; 9 bases align to TRBD2. The CDR3 is 17 residues long. Germline V gene sequence: CDR1 LGHDT, CDR2 YNNKEL (reference sequence). Losses at the gene ends were 1 base for V and 7 bases for J; bases not matched to a gene: 11. This chain's CDR3 is CASSQGWVSAGGNEQFF. The CDR3 DNA reads TGTGCCAGCAGCCAAGGGTGGGTTAGTGCGGGGGGGAATGAGCAGTTCTTC.

This chain links TRBV10-3 with TRBJ2-4; no reliable D call. Germline CDR1 reads ENHRY; CDR2 reads SYGVKD. CDR3 length: 13 residues. The ends were cut back, 0 bases at V and 7 bases at J, with 7 bases in the middle. The CDR3 loop reads CAISESIENIQYF. The CDR3 coding sequence is TGTGCCATCAGTGAGTCGATTGAGAACATTCAGTACTTC.

The rearrangement links TRBV18 to TRBJ1-1, with D perhaps matching TRBD1 (5 bases). Trimming left V 0 bases short and J 8 bases short, with 13 bases between. The germline gives CDR1 KGHSH, CDR2 LQKENI. This CDR3 spans 14 amino acids. In nucleotides, the CDR3 is TGTGCCAGCTCACCACCGGCAGGGAGGATGGAAGCTTTCTTT. Amino acid sequence: CASSPPAGRMEAFF. The entire variable domain, with the rest obtained from reference TRBV18 and TRBJ1-1, is as follows: NAGVMQNPRHLVRRRGQEARLRCSPMKGHSHVYWYRQLPEEGLKFMVYLQKENIIDESGMPKERFSAEFPKEGPSILRIQQVVRGDSAAYFCASSPPAGRMEAFFGQGTRLTVV.

This chain links TRBV18 with TRBJ2-2, with TRBD1 as a possible D gene (5 bases). This CDR3 spans 18 amino acids. Germline V gene sequence: CDR1 KGHSH, CDR2 LQKENI. The V and J ends lost 2 bases and 0 bases respectively, with 16 bases between them. The CDR3 region is CASSPGYSAQANTGELFF. For the CDR3, the DNA is TGTGCCAGCTCACCAGGTTATTCTGCACAGGCGAACACCGGGGAGCTGTTTTTT.

The chain recombines TRBV7-9 with TRBJ2-7; 8 nucleotides agree with TRBD2. The CDR3 extends over 17 amino acids. V was pared by 1 base and J by 2 bases, with 10 bases of the junction left unmatched. Germline CDR1 SEHNR, CDR2 FQNEAQ (reference sequence). For the CDR3, the DNA is TGTGCCAGCAGCTTAGGGGGTCTAGCGGGCGGAACCTACGAGCAGTACTTC. Amino acid sequence: CASSLGGLAGGTYEQYF.

This clone came up once. The chain recombines TRBV7-9 with TRBJ2-7, with 7 positions matching TRBD2. Germline V CDR1 and CDR2: SEHNR, FQNEAQ (reference sequence). Unmatched junction bases numbered 8, after V lost 5 bases and J lost 4 bases. There are 14 residues in the CDR3. CDR3 DNA sequence: TGTGCCAGCAGCCCCCCCCAGCGGGATTACGAGCAGTACTTC. It encodes CASSPPQRDYEQYF.

The chain recombines TRBV6-6 with TRBJ2-1; 8 positions agree with TRBD1. Germline CDR1 is MNHNY and CDR2 is SVGAGI (reference sequence). This CDR3 region has 13 residues. The junction had 2 bases not matched to a gene; V was cut back by 5 bases and J by 5 bases. In nucleotides, the CDR3 is TGTGCCAGCAGTGACAGGGGTAACAATGAGCAGTTCTTC. Translated, it gives CASSDRGNNEQFF.

The chain carries TRBV11-2 and TRBJ2-3; 14 bases match TRBD2. Trimming removed 4 bases from V and 6 bases from J; junction bases left unmatched: 6. The CDR3 consists of 16 residues. Germline V gives CDR1 SGHAT, CDR2 FQNNGV. The CDR3 loop is CASSWGTSGSGDTQYF. In DNA form, the CDR3 reads TGTGCCAGCAGCTGGGGGACTAGCGGGAGTGGCGATACGCAGTATTTT.

The sample holds a few counts of this clone. The V and J genes are TRBV11-1 and TRBJ1-1; D unclear. The CDR3 has 14 residues. Germline V gene sequence: CDR1 SGHAT, CDR2 FQDESV (reference sequence). The ends were cut back, 5 bases at V and 2 bases at J, with 12 bases in the middle. The CDR3 DNA reads as TGTGCCAGCAGCGGTCCCGGGATCAACACTGAAGCTTTCTTT. Translating it yields CASSGPGINTEAFF.

The chain uses TRBV29-1 and TRBJ2-7; D not resolved. This CDR3 is 13 amino acids long. Germline V CDR1 and CDR2: SQVTM, ANQGSEA. The V end was cut by 5 bases, the J end by 6 bases, with 17 bases between. CDR3 amino acids: CSVLQTQRSEQYF. The CDR3 bases are TGCAGCGTTTTACAGACACAAAGGTCCGAGCAGTACTTC.

V usage is TRBV6-5 and J usage is TRBJ1-2; D unclear. The CDR3 has 14 amino acids. Germline values: CDR1 MNHEY, CDR2 SVGAGI. V lost 4 bases and J 4 bases, leaving 13 bases between the germline ends. CDR3 sequence: CASSSPREGYGYTF. Written as DNA, the CDR3 is TGTGCCAGCAGTTCCCCCCGAGAGGGCTATGGCTACACCTTC.

Turning to this clone: Germline and junction disagree at one end, which may indicate a read error. CDR3 sequence (DNA): TGTGCCAGCAGCCTAGGGACTAGCGGACCCTACAATGAGCAGTTCTTC. This translates into CASSLGTSGPYNEQFF. V and J are TRBV13 and TRBJ2-1; 11 bases fit TRBD2. Germline lookup yields CDR1 PRHDT and CDR2 FYEKMQ (reference sequence). This CDR3 is built from 16 residues.

The V and J genes are TRBV28 and TRBJ1-1; D is uncertain. Germline CDR1 is MDHEN and CDR2 is SYDVKM. The CDR3 totals 16 residues. V was trimmed by 4 bases and J by 4 bases, leaving 19 bases between them. CDR3 sequence reads: CASSSHGSGRSTEAFF. As DNA, the CDR3 is TGTGCCAGCAGTTCCCACGGTTCGGGGAGGAGCACTGAAGCTTTCTTT.

This chain links TRBV10-3 with TRBJ2-1; a weak D match, TRBD2 (6 bases). Germline V CDR1 and CDR2: ENHRY, SYGVKD. Deletions cut 3 bases from V and 9 bases from J, with 12 bases between. The CDR3 is 13 residues long. The CDR3 region has the DNA TGTGCCATCAGTGAACGGGAGTGGGGTGAGCAGTTCTTC. The encoded protein is CAISEREWGEQFF.

The rearrangement links TRBV4-1 to TRBJ2-2, with 8 positions matching TRBD1. This CDR3 comprises 14 residues. Trimming at V came to 4 bases and at J to 7 bases, leaving 5 bases not matched to a gene. The germline V gene encodes CDR1 MGHRA and CDR2 YSYEKL. The chain's CDR3 is CASSPRTGIGELFF. In nucleotides, the CDR3 is TGCGCCAGCAGCCCGAGGACAGGGATCGGGGAGCTGTTTTTT.

The chain couples TRBV7-9 to TRBJ2-7; 10 nucleotides line up with TRBD1. The CDR3 length is 16 residues. V gave up 3 bases and J gave up 1 base; unmatched junction bases: 6. Germline CDR1 SEHNR, CDR2 FQNEAQ (reference sequence). The CDR3 sequence: CASSLAGQGFSYEQYF. The CDR3 DNA sequence: TGTGCCAGCAGCTTGGCGGGACAGGGGTTTTCCTACGAGCAGTACTTC.

This sequence joins TRBV6-4 and TRBJ2-6; possible D gene TRBD2, 5 bases. Germline CDR1 and CDR2: MRHNA and SNTAGT. The CDR3 contains 15 residues. V was cut by 6 bases and J by 4 bases, with 13 bases left in between. CDR3 residues: CASSGSSSGANVLTF. CDR3 DNA: TGTGCCAGCAGCGGTTCTAGCTCCGGGGCCAACGTCCTGACTTTC.

The chain carries TRBV28 and TRBJ1-1, with D unclear. Per germline, CDR1 MDHEN and CDR2 SYDVKM. The CDR3 spans 14 residues. The V end was cut by 4 bases, the J end by 1 base, with 10 bases between. DNA for the CDR3: TGTGCCAGCAGTTCTGGACGGGAGAACACTGAAGCTTTCTTT. Amino acid sequence: CASSSGRENTEAFF.

This chain links TRBV18 with TRBJ2-3; D might be TRBD2 (6 bases). The V gene's germline CDR1 is KGHSH and CDR2 LQKENI. Trimming left V 3 bases short and J 6 bases short, with 7 bases between. This CDR3 is 12 amino acids long. CDR3 amino acids: CASSPLADTQYF. DNA for the CDR3: TGTGCCAGCTCACCGCTAGCGGATACGCAGTATTTT.

This chain links TRBV20-1 with TRBJ2-1; a possible D gene is TRBD2 (6 bases). Germline V CDR1 and CDR2: DFQATT, SNEGSKA (reference sequence). The CDR3 has 10 residues. Trimming removed 7 bases from V and 9 bases from J, with 10 bases in between. CDR3 protein: CSGYGGEQFF. The CDR3 bases are TGCAGTGGTTACGGGGGTGAGCAGTTCTTC.

The chain is built from TRBV7-9 and TRBJ1-2, with D possibly TRBD1 on 5 matching bases. Deletions cut 6 bases from V and 6 bases from J, with 17 bases between. The germline V gene encodes CDR1 SEHNR and CDR2 FQNEAQ (reference sequence). The CDR3 is 14 residues long. The CDR3 spells CASRPGTLTHGYTF. The CDR3 nucleotides are TGTGCCAGCAGGCCCGGGACTCTCACCCATGGCTACACCTTC.